This TCR beta chain emerged from a study of T cell responses to AZD1222 COVID-19 vaccine (dated by TCRdb to about 2021). General notes on the study: Because spike-specific TCR depth and breadth did not differ between the two schedules, AZD1222 recipients who got a second dose at roughly 4 weeks were pooled with those who got a second dose at roughly 12 weeks. A total of 230 to 250 trial participants underwent TCR sequencing, of whom around 210 had received two doses of AZD1222 and roughly 26 had received two doses of the MenACWY control vaccine. Trial participants were enrolled by age into subgroups of 18-55, 56-69 and 70-plus years, and about 150, 27 and 61 TCR-sequenced participants, respectively, were included in these subgroups. Study-wide conclusions, independent of this receptor: Participants were mostly white British, with more females than males. The authors suggested clonal diversity may have been underestimated. A significant rise in spike-specific TCR breadth and depth was observed after two AZD1222 doses relative to day 0 and relative to MenACWY recipients. Only five to seven AZD1222 recipients were SARS-CoV-2 seropositive at baseline, limiting conclusions about previously exposed vaccinees. Epitopes outside the regions mutated in the B.1.351 and B.1.1.7 variants were reportedly recognized by nearly half of the unique spike-specific TCRs. Because no samples from the day 14 peak response were available, repertoires could be characterized only after the peak T cell response. In the small 56-69-year group, the increase in depth fell short of significance, most likely because of low power. Vaccine-associated CD4 TCRs spanned the whole spike protein, with dominant responses in regions 160-218 and 743-854.

The time point label, read with the paper, signifies: baseline before first vaccination. The vaccinee samples were drawn from two UK trials, COV001 and COV002, one of which was a single-blind randomized controlled phase 2/3 trial testing AZD1222 (ChAdOx1 nCoV-19) in healthy adults. Trial participant PBMC samples were collected at day 0 and day 28 after the second dose for TCRbeta chain sequencing. The CDR3 regions of human TCRbeta chains were subjected to immunosequencing. In the source study's methods: TCRs in the repertoires were matched against a reference library of SARS-CoV-2-specific TCRs that had been generated with the MIRA antigen-specificity platform. Breadth was defined as the fraction of unique TCRs that were SARS-CoV-2-associated. Depth was defined as the fraction of total T cells that were SARS-CoV-2-associated. Each spike-specific TCR was assigned to its reactive spike region and to a CD4 or CD8 class using the MIRA data. Log10-transformed breadth and depth values were compared by one-way ANOVA with Sidak's multiple comparisons tests. What TCRdb holds here is the immuneACCESS table cut down to in-frame rearrangements. Part of the clones is not present; checked against another copy, under half of the missing clones reflect an unresolved V gene, and the others are unexplained. The DNA was the basis for D and trimming; V, J and clone size are from that table. The sample records 90,000 to 120,000 clones, around nine tenths of which are singletons. The ten largest clones represent approximately 22% of the sample.

This clone came up a few times. What antigen it recognizes has not been identified. No base qualities exist here, and no much larger clone lies one base off it. The germline V gene sets CDR1 to KGHDR and CDR2 to SFDVKD. The CDR3 goes from the cysteine to the phenylalanine over 18 residues. Of the read, only the CDR3 DNA is kept; its 54 bases are in frame from base 1. Deletion took 7 bases off V and 0 bases off J, with a span of 22 bases between the germline ends. This sequence uses TRBV24-1 and TRBJ2-3; no D gene call is confident. This receptor was identified in an adult in good health. Source: peripheral blood, taken on day 0 of AZD1222 vaccination. The DNA sequence is given as TGTGCCACCAGGGCCATCACAATCGTAAATCATAGCACAGATACGCAGTATTTT. Translation gives CATRAITIVNHSTDTQYF.